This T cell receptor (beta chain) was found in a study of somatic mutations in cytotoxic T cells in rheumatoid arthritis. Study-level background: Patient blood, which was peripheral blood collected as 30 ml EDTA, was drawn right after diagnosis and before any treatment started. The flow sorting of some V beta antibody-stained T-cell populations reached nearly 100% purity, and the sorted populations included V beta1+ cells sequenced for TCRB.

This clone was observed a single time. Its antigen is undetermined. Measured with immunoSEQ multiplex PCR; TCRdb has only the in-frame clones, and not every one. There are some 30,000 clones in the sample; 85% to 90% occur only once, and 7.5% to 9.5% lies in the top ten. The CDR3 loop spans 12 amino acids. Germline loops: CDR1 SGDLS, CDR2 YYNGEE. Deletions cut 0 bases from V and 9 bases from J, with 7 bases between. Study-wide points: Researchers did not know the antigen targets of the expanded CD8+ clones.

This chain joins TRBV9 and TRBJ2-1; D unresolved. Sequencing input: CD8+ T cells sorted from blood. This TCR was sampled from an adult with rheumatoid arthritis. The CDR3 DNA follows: TGTGCCAGCAGCGTAGAAGGTGGTGAGCAGTTCTTC. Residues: CASSVEGGEQFF.